This T cell receptor (beta chain) originates from a study of blood T cell repertoires in COVID-19. Study-level information: The United States, Italy and Spain supplied acute and convalescent COVID-19 samples.

Cohort 3 donors counted as recovered after two negative PCRs, clearance, or resolved symptoms. The CDR3 loop spans 15 amino acids. The V end lost 10 bases, the J end lost 9 bases, and 22 bases lay between the germline ends. Germline CDR1 is LNHDA and CDR2 is SQIVND (reference sequence). Repertoires were generated with immunoSEQ multiplex PCR, while TCRdb's copy carries only in-frame clones and drops some. This sample yields about 310,000 clones, of which about 89% are seen a single time; about 5% belongs to the top ten. Sequenced input: PBMCs or T cells enriched from blood (not recorded which). The sequence derives from a man aged 55 to 69 who had recovered from COVID-19. The chain recombines TRBV19 with TRBJ1-6; D possibly corresponds to TRBD1 (5 bases). The CDR3 region is CAITLQVGTSSPLHF. The CDR3 DNA reads as TGTGCCATCACTTTGCAAGTCGGGACTTCTTCACCCCTCCACTTT.